A selection of T cell receptor beta chains follows, all from one sample in a study of control samples from healthy donors and cancer patients. Assay: immunoSEQ multiplex PCR; the TCRdb copy retains only in-frame clones and omits some. In the table there are some 120,000 clones, 88% of which are singletons. The sample consisted of blood. The receptors were sampled from a woman in her seventies in good health. CDR3s include the opening cysteine and the closing phenylalanine or tryptophan.

cdr3_aa j_call v_call
CASILRQANSPLHF TRBJ1-6 TRBV2
CASSLRPGRSNEKLFF TRBJ1-4 TRBV27
CASSDRGVEAFF TRBJ1-1 TRBV6-6
CASSPGTVGTDTQYF TRBJ2-3 TRBV4-1
CASSAGAGRSTDTQYF TRBJ2-3 TRBV5-1
CASSQPFQGDTQYF TRBJ2-3 TRBV4-1
CASSLAGVSTDTQYF TRBJ2-3 TRBV7-9
CASSLKSRINQPQHF TRBJ1-5 TRBV28
CASSLEGDTGYGYTF TRBJ1-2 TRBV27
CASRIGGRSEAFF TRBJ1-1 TRBV2
CASSGGVSYNEQFF TRBJ2-1 TRBV19
CASSVEGQNTEAFF TRBJ1-1 TRBV9
CASSPTGTSADTQYF TRBJ2-3 TRBV4-1
CAIRTGETQYF TRBJ2-5 TRBV10-3
CASSITTGTEIYNEQFF TRBJ2-1 TRBV19
CAISESGGWNSPLHF TRBJ1-6 TRBV10-3
CATTGVSGTDTQYF TRBJ2-3 TRBV2
CASSLVAPQGKLFF TRBJ1-4 TRBV27
CASSLQARPTEAFF TRBJ1-1 TRBV5-1
CASSLGAAFTEAFF TRBJ1-1 TRBV7-9
CASSRPVNSPLHF TRBJ1-6 TRBV7-2
CASSLAHDYGYTF TRBJ1-2 TRBV7-8
CASSQDIGGGPYNEQFF TRBJ2-1 TRBV3-1/TRBV3-2
CASSLAGGQGSYNEQFF TRBJ2-1 TRBV7-8